The entry that follows covers one T cell receptor (beta chain) sequence. Its antigen is currently unknown. The entry originates in a study of T cell responses to AZD1222 COVID-19 vaccine. Study-wide findings and caveats: The repertoires were collected only after the peak T cell response. Most donors were white British and more were female, and clonal diversity was possibly underestimated.

Looked up from germline, CDR1 is LNHDA and CDR2 is SQIVND (reference sequence). Trimming pared 5 bases from V and 5 bases from J, leaving 13 bases between. There are 13 residues in the CDR3. TCRdb's table, derived via immunoSEQ multiplex PCR, lists solely in-frame clones and lacks some. Among around 130,000 clones listed, about 89% were seen once. Sequenced material: peripheral blood, taken on day 0 of AZD1222 vaccination. The source is an adult in good health. The chain carries TRBV19 and TRBJ2-7; D gene unclear. As DNA, the CDR3 is TGTGCCAGTAGTCCCACTGGGGTCCACGAGCAGTACTTC. Translation gives CASSPTGVHEQYF. Based on the CDR3 plus reference TRBV19 and TRBJ2-7, the full variable domain is DGGITQSPKYLFRKEGQNVTLSCEQNLNHDAMYWYRQDPGQGLRLIYYSQIVNDFQKGDIAEGYSVSREKKESFPLTVTSAQKNPTAFYLCASSPTGVHEQYFGPGTRLTVT.